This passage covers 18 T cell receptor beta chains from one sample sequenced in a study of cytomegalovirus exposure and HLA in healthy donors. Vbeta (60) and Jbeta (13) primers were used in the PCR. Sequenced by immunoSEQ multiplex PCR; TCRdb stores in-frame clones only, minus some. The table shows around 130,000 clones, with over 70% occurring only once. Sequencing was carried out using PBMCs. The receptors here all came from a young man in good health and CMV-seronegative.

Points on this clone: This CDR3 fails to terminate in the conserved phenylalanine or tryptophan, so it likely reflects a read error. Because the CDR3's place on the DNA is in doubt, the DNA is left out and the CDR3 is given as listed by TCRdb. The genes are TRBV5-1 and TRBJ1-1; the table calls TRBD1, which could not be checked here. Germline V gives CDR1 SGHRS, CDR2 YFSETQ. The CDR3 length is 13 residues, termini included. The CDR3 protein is CASSLASTTGQKI.

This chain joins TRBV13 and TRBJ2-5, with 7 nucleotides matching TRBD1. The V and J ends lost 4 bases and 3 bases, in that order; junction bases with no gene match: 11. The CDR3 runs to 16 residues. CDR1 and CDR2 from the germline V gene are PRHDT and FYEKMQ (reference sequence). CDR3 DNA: TGTGCCAGCAGCTACGACAGTCGCAGGGGGAAAGAGACCCAGTACTTC. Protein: CASSYDSRRGKETQYF.

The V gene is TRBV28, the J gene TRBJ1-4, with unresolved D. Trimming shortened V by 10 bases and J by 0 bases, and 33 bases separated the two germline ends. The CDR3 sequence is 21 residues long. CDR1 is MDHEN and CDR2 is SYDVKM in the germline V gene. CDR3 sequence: CATTTAQFSFRILATNEKLFF. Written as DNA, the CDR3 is TGTGCCACAACCACGGCGCAGTTTTCTTTCCGAATTCTAGCAACTAATGAAAAACTGTTTTTT.

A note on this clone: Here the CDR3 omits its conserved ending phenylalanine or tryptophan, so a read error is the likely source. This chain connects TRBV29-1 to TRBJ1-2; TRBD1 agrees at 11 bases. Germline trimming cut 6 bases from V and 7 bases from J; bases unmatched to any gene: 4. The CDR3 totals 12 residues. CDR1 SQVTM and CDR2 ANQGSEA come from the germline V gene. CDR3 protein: CSVGTGGFGYTV. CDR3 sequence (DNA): TGCAGCGTCGGGACAGGGGGTTTTGGCTACACCGTC.

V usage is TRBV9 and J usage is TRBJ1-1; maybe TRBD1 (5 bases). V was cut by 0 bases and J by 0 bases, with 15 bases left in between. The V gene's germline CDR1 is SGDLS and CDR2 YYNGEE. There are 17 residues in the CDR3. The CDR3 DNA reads TGTGCCAGCAGCGTAGAGGGGTCTCCGAAATTGAACACTGAAGCTTTCTTT. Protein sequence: CASSVEGSPKLNTEAFF.

CDR3 DNA sequence: TGCGCCAGCAGCTTGACGTTCTCAACGAGCGAGGTAACTTTCTTT. It codes for CASSLTFSTSEVTFF. The rearrangement links TRBV5-1 to TRBJ1-1, with unresolved D. The CDR3 is 15 residues long. Germline loops: CDR1 SGHRS, CDR2 YFSETQ. The ends were cut back, 1 base at V and 12 bases at J, with 22 bases in the middle.

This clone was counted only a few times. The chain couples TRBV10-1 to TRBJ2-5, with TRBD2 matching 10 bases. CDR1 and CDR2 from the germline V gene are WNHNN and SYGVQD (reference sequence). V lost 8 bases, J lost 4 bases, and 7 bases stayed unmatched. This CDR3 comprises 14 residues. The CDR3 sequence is CASLSGRILETQYF. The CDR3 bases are TGCGCCAGCCTTAGCGGGAGGATCTTAGAGACCCAGTACTTC.

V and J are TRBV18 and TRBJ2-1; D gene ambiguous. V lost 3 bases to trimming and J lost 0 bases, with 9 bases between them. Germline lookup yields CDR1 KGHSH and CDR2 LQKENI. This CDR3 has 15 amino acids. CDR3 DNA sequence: TGTGCCAGCTCACCTTCGATGAGCTCCTACAATGAGCAGTTCTTC. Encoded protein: CASSPSMSSYNEQFF.

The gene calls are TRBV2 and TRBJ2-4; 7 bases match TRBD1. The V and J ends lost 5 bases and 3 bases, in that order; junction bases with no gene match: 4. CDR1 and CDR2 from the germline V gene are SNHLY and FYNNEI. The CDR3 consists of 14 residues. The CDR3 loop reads CASSQQGNKNIQYF. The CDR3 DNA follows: TGTGCCAGCAGTCAACAGGGGAACAAAAACATTCAGTACTTC.

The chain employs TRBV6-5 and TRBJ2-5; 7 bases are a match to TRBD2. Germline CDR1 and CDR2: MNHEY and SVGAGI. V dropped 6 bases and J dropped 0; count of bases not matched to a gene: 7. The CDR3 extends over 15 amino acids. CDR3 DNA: TGTGCCAGCAGAAGGACTAGAAGGTACCAAGAGACCCAGTACTTC. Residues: CASRRTRRYQETQYF.

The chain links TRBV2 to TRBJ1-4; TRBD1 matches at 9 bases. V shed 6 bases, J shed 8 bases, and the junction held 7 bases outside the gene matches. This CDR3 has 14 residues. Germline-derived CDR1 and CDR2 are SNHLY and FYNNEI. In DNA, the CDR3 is TGTGCCAGCAGAGCAGACAGGGGGGAAGAAAAACTGTTTTTT. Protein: CASRADRGEEKLFF.

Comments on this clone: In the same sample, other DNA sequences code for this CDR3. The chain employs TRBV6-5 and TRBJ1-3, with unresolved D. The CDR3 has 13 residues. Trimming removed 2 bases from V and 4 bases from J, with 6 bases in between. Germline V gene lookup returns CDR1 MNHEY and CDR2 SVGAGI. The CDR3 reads CASSYGRGNTIYF. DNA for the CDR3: TGTGCCAGCAGTTACGGTCGGGGAAACACCATATATTTT.

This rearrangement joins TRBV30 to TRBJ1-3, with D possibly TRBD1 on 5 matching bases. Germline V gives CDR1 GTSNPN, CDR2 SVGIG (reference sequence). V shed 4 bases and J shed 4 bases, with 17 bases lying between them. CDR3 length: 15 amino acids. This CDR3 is CAWTISGRGGNTIYF. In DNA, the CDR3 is TGTGCCTGGACCATTAGCGGGAGGGGCGGAAACACCATATATTTT. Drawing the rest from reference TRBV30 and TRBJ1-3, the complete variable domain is SQTIHQWPATLVQPVGSPLSLECTVEGTSNPNLYWYRQAAGRGLQLLFYSVGIGQISSEVPQNLSASRPQDRQFILSSKKLLLSDSGFYLCAWTISGRGGNTIYFGEGSWLTVV.

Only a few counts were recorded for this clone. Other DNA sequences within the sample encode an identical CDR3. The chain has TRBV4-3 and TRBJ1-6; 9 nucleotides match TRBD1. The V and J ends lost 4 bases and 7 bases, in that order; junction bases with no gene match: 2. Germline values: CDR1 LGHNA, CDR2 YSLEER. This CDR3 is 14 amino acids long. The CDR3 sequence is CASSLGTGNSPLHF. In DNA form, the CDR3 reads TGCGCCAGCAGCCTCGGGACAGGGAATTCACCCCTCCACTTT.

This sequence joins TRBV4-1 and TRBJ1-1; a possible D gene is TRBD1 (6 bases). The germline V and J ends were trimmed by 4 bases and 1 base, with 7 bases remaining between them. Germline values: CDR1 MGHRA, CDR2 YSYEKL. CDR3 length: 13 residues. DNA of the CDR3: TGCGCCAGCAGCCTGACAGGGAACACTGAAGCTTTCTTT. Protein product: CASSLTGNTEAFF.

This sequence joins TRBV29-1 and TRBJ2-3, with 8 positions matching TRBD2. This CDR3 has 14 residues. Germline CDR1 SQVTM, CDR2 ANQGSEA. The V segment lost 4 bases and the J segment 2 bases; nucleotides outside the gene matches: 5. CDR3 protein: CSVAGRGDTDTQYF. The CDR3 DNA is TGCAGCGTTGCGGGGCGGGGGGACACAGATACGCAGTATTTT.

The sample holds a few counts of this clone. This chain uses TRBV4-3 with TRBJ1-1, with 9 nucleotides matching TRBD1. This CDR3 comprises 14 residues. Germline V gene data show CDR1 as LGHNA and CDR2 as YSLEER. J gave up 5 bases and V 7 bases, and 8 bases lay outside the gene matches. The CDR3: CASTLTGGGTEAFF. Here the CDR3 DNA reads TGCGCCAGCACCCTAACAGGGGGCGGAACTGAAGCTTTCTTT.

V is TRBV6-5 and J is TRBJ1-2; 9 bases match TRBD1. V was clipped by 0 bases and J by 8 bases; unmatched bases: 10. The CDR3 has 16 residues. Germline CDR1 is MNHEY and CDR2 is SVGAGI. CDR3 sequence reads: CASSYSITDRGPGYTF. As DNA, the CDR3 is TGTGCCAGCAGTTACTCGATCACGGACAGGGGACCGGGCTACACCTTC.